This T cell receptor beta chain comes out of a study of T cell changes during pregnancy in multiple sclerosis. The V end was cut by 1 base, the J end by 2 bases, with 14 bases between. The CDR3 sequence is 16 residues long. In germline, CDR1 is SGHTA, CDR2 FQGNSA. The repertoire was sequenced with immunoSEQ multiplex PCR; TCRdb's copy has only in-frame clones and lacks some. Of 45,000 to 50,000 clones listed, roughly 92% are singletons. This chain connects TRBV7-2 to TRBJ1-2, with no clear D. The TCR originated in a female donor in good health, enrolled as a control in a pregnancy study. Sequencing was performed on CD4+ T cells from peripheral blood mononuclear cells, taken in the second trimester of pregnancy. The CDR3 DNA is TGTGCCAGCAGCTTAGGCCAGTTGCCCTCCAACTATGGCTACACCTTC. Translating it yields CASSLGQLPSNYGYTF.